This passage covers 21 T cell receptor beta chains from one sample sequenced in a study of technical replicates of blood from a handful of donors. Generated by immunoSEQ multiplex PCR, the TCRdb table keeps only in-frame clones and is missing some. The sample contains about 98,000 clones, roughly 95% of which appear only once. The sequencing sample was made of T cells isolated from PBMCs. These receptors originate from a human donor in good health.

V usage is TRBV6-1 and J usage is TRBJ1-2, with D possibly matching TRBD1 (5 bases). Germline CDR1 reads MNHNS; CDR2 reads SASEGT. This CDR3 region has 11 residues. Trimming took off 5 bases at V and 13 bases at J, with 14 bases between the two ends. Here the CDR3 reads CASSLGAALTF. DNA of the CDR3: TGTGCCAGCAGTTTAGGGGCGGCGCTCACCTTC.

The V and J genes are TRBV27 and TRBJ2-1, with TRBD2 matching over 10 bases. J was trimmed by 4 bases and V by 5 bases; bases with no gene match: 5. The length of the CDR3 is 15 residues. Germline V lookup: CDR1 MNHEY, CDR2 SMNVEV (reference sequence). CDR3 sequence reads: CASSPASGGYNEQFF. The CDR3 bases are TGTGCCAGCAGTCCAGCTAGCGGGGGTTACAATGAGCAGTTCTTC.

The rearrangement joins TRBV2 to TRBJ1-4; D unresolved. Trimming pared 5 bases from V and 0 bases from J, leaving 13 bases between. The CDR3 totals 16 residues. Germline loops: CDR1 SNHLY, CDR2 FYNNEI. The CDR3 DNA sequence: TGTGCCAGCAGTTCCACCATTCAGTCAACTAATGAAAAACTGTTTTTT. It specifies CASSSTIQSTNEKLFF. Combining the CDR3 with reference TRBV2 and TRBJ1-4 gives the whole variable domain EPEVTQTPSHQVTQMGQEVILRCVPISNHLYFYWYRQILGQKVEFLVSFYNNEISEKSEIFDDQFSVERPDGSNFTLKIRSTKLEDSAMYFCASSSTIQSTNEKLFFGSGTQLSVL.

The rearrangement joins TRBV7-2 to TRBJ2-7, with D perhaps matching TRBD2 (5 bases). CDR1 SGHTA and CDR2 FQGNSA come from the germline V gene. Trimming removed 1 base from V and 2 bases from J, with 9 bases in between. The CDR3 totals 14 residues. In nucleotides, the CDR3 is TGTGCCAGCAGCTTAGGACCAGCGGCCTACGAGCAGTACTTC. It encodes CASSLGPAAYEQYF.

V is TRBV28 and J is TRBJ2-5, with no clear D. From germline, CDR1 is MDHEN and CDR2 SYDVKM. CDR3 size: 16 residues. The V end was cut by 3 bases, the J end by 0 bases, with 14 bases between. This CDR3 is CASSFRPGRDQETQYF. The CDR3 DNA sequence: TGTGCCAGCAGTTTTAGGCCAGGCAGAGACCAAGAGACCCAGTACTTC.

Only one count was recorded for this clone. A read error may account for a junction end that differs from germline. This chain joins TRBV5-1 and TRBJ1-3; 9 nucleotides agree with TRBD1. CDR1 SGHRS and CDR2 YFSETQ come from the germline V gene. The CDR3 spans 15 residues. The CDR3 DNA reads TGCGCCAGCAGTTTGGGACAGGGCCCTGGAAACACCATATATTTT. This sequence encodes CASSLGQGPGNTIYF.

The V gene is TRBV13, the J gene TRBJ1-5, with TRBD1 matching 8 bases. The CDR3 sequence is 14 residues long. The V gene's germline CDR1 is PRHDT and CDR2 FYEKMQ (reference sequence). J was trimmed by 5 bases and V by 0 bases; bases with no gene match: 0. CDR3 in amino acids: CASSLGTGDQPQHF. In DNA, the CDR3 is TGTGCCAGCAGCTTAGGGACAGGGGATCAGCCCCAGCATTTT.

The chain links TRBV6-1 to TRBJ2-7, with TRBD1 as a possible D gene (5 bases). The CDR3 contains 15 residues. Trimming removed 3 bases at V and 3 bases at J, with 15 bases between. The germline V gene encodes CDR1 MNHNS and CDR2 SASEGT. The CDR3 region is CASSEGPSPNYEQYF. In DNA form, the CDR3 reads TGTGCCAGCAGTGAGGGGCCATCCCCAAACTACGAGCAGTACTTC.

The chain has TRBV28 and TRBJ2-7; 7 bases fit TRBD2. The CDR3 runs to 14 residues. J was trimmed by 6 bases and V by 5 bases; bases with no gene match: 10. Germline loops: CDR1 MDHEN, CDR2 SYDVKM. This CDR3 reads CASSPLAAPVEQYF. In DNA form, the CDR3 reads TGTGCCAGCAGTCCCCTAGCGGCACCTGTCGAGCAGTACTTC.

The rearrangement uses TRBV2 and TRBJ2-1, with D unresolved. Trimming removed 0 bases at V and 4 bases at J, with 16 bases between. The CDR3 is made up of 17 amino acids. Germline values: CDR1 SNHLY, CDR2 FYNNEI. The CDR3 DNA is TGTGCCAGCAGTGAAGCGGAGACCCGTACATTTTACAATGAGCAGTTCTTC. It codes for CASSEAETRTFYNEQFF.

This sequence joins TRBV30 and TRBJ1-1, with D hard to call. The CDR3 extends over 11 amino acids. Trimming shortened V by 4 bases and J by 4 bases, and 7 bases separated the two germline ends. Germline CDR1 GTSNPN, CDR2 SVGIG (reference sequence). CDR3 nucleotide sequence: TGTGCCTGGACCGTGGCCACTGAAGCTTTCTTT. Translating it yields CAWTVATEAFF. Variable domain in full (rest from reference TRBV30 and TRBJ1-1): SQTIHQWPATLVQPVGSPLSLECTVEGTSNPNLYWYRQAAGRGLQLLFYSVGIGQISSEVPQNLSASRPQDRQFILSSKKLLLSDSGFYLCAWTVATEAFFGQGTRLTVV.

V is TRBV5-3 and J is TRBJ1-1; TRBD1 matches at 7 bases. TRBV5-3 is designated an ORF whose function remains uncertain. The V and J ends lost 4 bases and 3 bases, in that order; junction bases with no gene match: 12. The CDR3 consists of 16 residues. CDR3 in amino acids: CARSAKGGLKDTEAFF. The CDR3 DNA reads as TGTGCCAGAAGCGCGAAAGGGGGCCTAAAGGACACTGAAGCTTTCTTT.

This chain uses TRBV4-1 with TRBJ2-2, with a weak D call TRBD1 (6 bases). Trimming removed 2 bases at V and 7 bases at J, with 14 bases between. Germline CDR1 reads MGHRA; CDR2 reads YSYEKL. This CDR3 is 15 amino acids long. The CDR3 DNA is TGCGCCAGCAGCCAATGGTCAGGGGACGGCGGGGAGCTGTTTTTT. It translates to CASSQWSGDGGELFF.

This chain joins TRBV7-6 and TRBJ2-7; the D is unclear. This CDR3 spans 13 amino acids. CDR1 SGHVS and CDR2 FNYEAQ come from the germline V gene. Trimming cost V 5 bases and J 2 bases, with 10 bases left between them. The CDR3 protein is CASSTQYTYEQYF. The CDR3 DNA is TGTGCCAGCAGCACTCAATATACCTACGAGCAGTACTTC.

The chain links TRBV6-1 to TRBJ1-2; no clear D gene. The V end was cut by 1 base, the J end by 8 bases, with 14 bases between. This CDR3 has 14 residues. The germline V gene encodes CDR1 MNHNS and CDR2 SASEGT. The CDR3 loop is CASSEVSSLDGYTF. In DNA form, the CDR3 reads TGTGCCAGCAGTGAAGTGTCCAGCCTAGACGGCTACACCTTC.

The sample holds a few counts of this clone. The gene calls are TRBV4-2 and TRBJ2-7; D is perhaps TRBD1 (6 bases). Germline V CDR1 and CDR2: LGHNA, YNFKEQ. CDR3 size: 16 residues. The V gene lost 0 bases and the J gene lost 2 bases, with 14 bases spanning the gap. The CDR3 region has the DNA TGTGCCAGCAGCCAAGATAGGGGGACGTCCGCCTACGAGCAGTACTTC. This encodes CASSQDRGTSAYEQYF.

The CDR3 loop is CASSQYSGMTYEQYF. The CDR3 bases are TGCGCCAGCAGCCAATATAGCGGGATGACGTACGAGCAGTACTTC. The V call is TRBV5-1, the J call TRBJ2-7, with TRBD2 matching over 8 bases. The CDR3 is 15 residues long. The trim removed 4 bases at V and 4 bases at J, leaving 10 bases unmatched. The germline V gene has CDR1 SGHRS and CDR2 YFSETQ.

The chain uses TRBV14 and TRBJ2-5, with D possibly TRBD2 on 6 matching bases. The CDR3 runs 13 residues. Per germline, CDR1 SGHDN and CDR2 FVKESK. The V end lost 4 bases, the J end lost 5 bases, and 11 bases lay between the germline ends. CDR3 DNA: TGTGCCAGCAGCCCGGCTAGCGTTGAGACCCAGTACTTC. Protein: CASSPASVETQYF.

The chain has TRBV2 and TRBJ1-4; D call uncertain. V dropped 11 bases and J dropped 5 bases, with 15 bases sitting between them. CDR1 and CDR2 (germline): SNHLY, FYNNEI. CDR3 length equals 13 residues. The CDR3 is CAGTGYPNEKLFF. In DNA form, the CDR3 reads TGTGCCGGCACGGGATATCCGAATGAAAAACTGTTTTTT. Full variable domain (rest looked up from reference TRBV2 and TRBJ1-4): EPEVTQTPSHQVTQMGQEVILRCVPISNHLYFYWYRQILGQKVEFLVSFYNNEISEKSEIFDDQFSVERPDGSNFTLKIRSTKLEDSAMYFCAGTGYPNEKLFFGSGTQLSVL.

The chain is built from TRBV5-5 and TRBJ2-7; 9 bases fit TRBD1. The CDR3 covers 15 residues. The J segment lost 4 bases and the V segment lost 0 bases, leaving 5 bases of the junction unmatched. Germline V gene data show CDR1 as SGHKS and CDR2 as YYEKEE (reference sequence). In DNA, the CDR3 is TGTGCCAGCAGCTTGGGCGGGACAGGGATGTACGAGCAGTACTTC. Translating it yields CASSLGGTGMYEQYF.

Written as DNA, the CDR3 is TGTGCCAGCAGGCCCGGGACAGGGGCCTACGAGCAGTACTTC. Residues: CASRPGTGAYEQYF. The V gene is TRBV6-6, the J gene TRBJ2-7, with 10 bases that match TRBD1. CDR3 size: 14 residues. The germline CDR1 and CDR2 sequences are MNHNY and SVGAGI (reference sequence). The J segment lost 2 bases and the V segment lost 6 bases, leaving 4 bases of the junction unmatched.